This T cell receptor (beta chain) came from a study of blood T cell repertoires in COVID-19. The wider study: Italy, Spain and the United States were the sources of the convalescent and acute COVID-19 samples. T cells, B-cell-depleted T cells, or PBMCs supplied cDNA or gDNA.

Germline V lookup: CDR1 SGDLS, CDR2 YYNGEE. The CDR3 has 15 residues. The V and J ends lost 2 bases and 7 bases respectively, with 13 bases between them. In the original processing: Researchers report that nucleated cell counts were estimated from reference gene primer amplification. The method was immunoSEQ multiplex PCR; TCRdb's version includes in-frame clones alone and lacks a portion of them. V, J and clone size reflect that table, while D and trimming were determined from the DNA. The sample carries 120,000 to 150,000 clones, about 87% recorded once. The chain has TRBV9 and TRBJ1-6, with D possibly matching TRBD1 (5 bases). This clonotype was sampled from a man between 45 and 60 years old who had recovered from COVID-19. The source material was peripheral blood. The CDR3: CASSVDGGVNSPLHF. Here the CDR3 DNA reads TGTGCCAGCAGCGTGGACGGAGGGGTAAATTCACCCCTCCACTTT.